This TCR beta chain was sequenced for a study of OX40 agonist ivuxolimab in advanced cancers. Across the whole study: Earlier treatment with anti-PD-1, anti-PD-L1 or anti-CTLA-4 was permitted, and 35% to 45% had received some. Partial responses were achieved by three patients: one hepatocellular carcinoma, two cutaneous melanoma.

General study points: There was clonal expansion of CD4+ and CD8+ blood T cells by week 6 at 0.1 to 3.0 mg/kg.

Samples were taken at baseline and on day 1 of cycles 4 and 7. Concerning this clone itself: Its antigen is unidentified.

Produced via immunoSEQ multiplex PCR; TCRdb's table is partial and in-frame only. The table includes 30,000 to 40,000 clones, approximately 89% detected once. The germline V gene has CDR1 MDHEN and CDR2 SYDVKM. V dropped 7 bases and J dropped 4 bases, with 19 bases sitting between them. This CDR3 contains 15 residues. This receptor was identified in an adult with an advanced solid tumor such as melanoma, head and neck, liver or kidney cancer. This chain joins TRBV28 and TRBJ1-2, with D possibly matching TRBD1 (5 bases). Material: CD4+ or CD8+ T cells sorted from blood, obtained in a trial of the OX40 agonist ivuxolimab. The CDR3 DNA is TGTGCCAGCACACCTACAGGCCTCACCTTCTATGGCTACACCTTC. It codes for CASTPTGLTFYGYTF.